One and the same sample provided the 3 T cell receptor beta chains below, sequenced in a study of CD8+CD57+ T cells in acquired aplastic anemia. Genomic DNA served as template for TCR beta VDJ and CDR3 profiling. TCRdb processed the reads anew with MiXCR; each CDR3 protein has one entry. This sample has about 95,000 distinct CDR3 sequences, with roughly two thirds found just once. Individuals selected for sequencing had exhibited CD8+CD57+ cell expansion on flow cytometry. The sample was sorted CD4+, CD8+, or CD8+CD57+ T cells (not recorded which) from PBMCs. The receptors were sampled from a human donor with aplastic anemia.

The V call is TRBV25-1, the J call TRBJ1-4; the D gene is possibly TRBD1 (5 bases). The CDR3 covers 12 residues. CDR1 is MGHDK and CDR2 is SYGVNS in the germline V gene. The V end lost 6 bases, the J end lost 8 bases, and 10 bases lay between the germline ends. The CDR3: CASRGDGEKLFF. The CDR3 DNA reads TGTGCCAGCAGGGGGGATGGAGAAAAACTGTTTTTT.

V is TRBV15 and J is TRBJ2-3; the D is unclear. Germline V gene data show CDR1 as LNHNV and CDR2 as YYDKDF (reference sequence). The CDR3 contains 14 residues. V lost 1 base to trimming and J lost 2 bases, with 7 bases between them. The CDR3 loop is CATSRVGTTDTQYF. The CDR3 DNA sequence: TGTGCCACCAGCAGAGTAGGAACCACAGATACGCAGTATTTT.

The rearrangement links TRBV10-3 to TRBJ1-1; a possible D gene is TRBD1 (6 bases). Germline CDR1 and CDR2: ENHRY and SYGVKD. CDR3 length: 16 amino acids. The V gene lost 4 bases and the J gene lost 4 bases, with 19 bases spanning the gap. The CDR3: CAISARGVGMSTEAFF. CDR3 in DNA: TGTGCCATCAGTGCTAGGGGGGTGGGGATGAGCACTGAAGCTTTCTTT.